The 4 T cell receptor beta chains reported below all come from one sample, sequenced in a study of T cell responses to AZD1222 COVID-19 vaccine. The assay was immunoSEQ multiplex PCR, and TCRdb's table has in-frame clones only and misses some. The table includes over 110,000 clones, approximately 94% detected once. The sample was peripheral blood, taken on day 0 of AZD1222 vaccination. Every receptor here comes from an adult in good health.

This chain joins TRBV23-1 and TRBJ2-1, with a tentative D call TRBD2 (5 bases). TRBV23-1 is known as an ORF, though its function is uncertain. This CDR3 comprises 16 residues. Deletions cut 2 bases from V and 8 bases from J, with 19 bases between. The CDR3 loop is CASSQTLSLAYHEQFF. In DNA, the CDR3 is TGCGCCAGCAGTCAAACTCTCTCCCTAGCATACCATGAGCAGTTCTTC.

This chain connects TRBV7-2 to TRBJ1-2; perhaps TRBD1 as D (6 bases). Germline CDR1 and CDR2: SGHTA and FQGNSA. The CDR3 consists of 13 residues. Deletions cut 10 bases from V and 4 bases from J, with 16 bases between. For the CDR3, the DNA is TGTGCCACCTCAGGTTTCAGGGGCTATGGCTACACCTTC. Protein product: CATSGFRGYGYTF. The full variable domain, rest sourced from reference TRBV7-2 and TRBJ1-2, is GAGVSQSPSNKVTEKGKDVELRCDPISGHTALYWYRQSLGQGLEFLIYFQGNSAPDKSGLPSDRFSAERTGGSVSTLTIQRTQQEDSAVYLCATSGFRGYGYTFGSGTRLTVV.

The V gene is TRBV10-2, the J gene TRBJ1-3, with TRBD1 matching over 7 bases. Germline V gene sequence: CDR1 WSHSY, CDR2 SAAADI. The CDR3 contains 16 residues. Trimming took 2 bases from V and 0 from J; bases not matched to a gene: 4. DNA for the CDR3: TGCGCCAGCAGTGAGATGGGACAGCACTCTGGAAACACCATATATTTT. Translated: CASSEMGQHSGNTIYF.

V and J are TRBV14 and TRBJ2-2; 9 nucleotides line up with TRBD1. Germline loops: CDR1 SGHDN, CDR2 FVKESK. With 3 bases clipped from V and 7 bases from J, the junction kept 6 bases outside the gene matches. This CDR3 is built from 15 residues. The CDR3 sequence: CASSHRTGEYGELFF. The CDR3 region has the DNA TGTGCCAGCAGCCACAGGACAGGGGAGTACGGGGAGCTGTTTTTT.